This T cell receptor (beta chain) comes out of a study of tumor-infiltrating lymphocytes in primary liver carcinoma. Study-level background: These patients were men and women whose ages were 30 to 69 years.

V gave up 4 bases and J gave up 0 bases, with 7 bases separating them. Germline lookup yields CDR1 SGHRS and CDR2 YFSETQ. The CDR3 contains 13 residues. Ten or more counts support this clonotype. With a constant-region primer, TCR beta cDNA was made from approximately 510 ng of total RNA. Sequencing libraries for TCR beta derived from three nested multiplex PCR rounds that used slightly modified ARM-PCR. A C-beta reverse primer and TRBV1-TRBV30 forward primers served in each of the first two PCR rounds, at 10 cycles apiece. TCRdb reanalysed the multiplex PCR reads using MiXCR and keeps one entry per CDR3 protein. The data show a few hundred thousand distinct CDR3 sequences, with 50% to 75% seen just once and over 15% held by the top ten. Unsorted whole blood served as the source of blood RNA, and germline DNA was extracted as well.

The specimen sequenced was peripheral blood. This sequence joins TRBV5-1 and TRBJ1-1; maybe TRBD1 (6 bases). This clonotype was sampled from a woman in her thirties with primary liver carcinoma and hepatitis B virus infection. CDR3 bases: TGCGCCAGCAGCCGGGACATGAACACTGAAGCTTTCTTT. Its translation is CASSRDMNTEAFF.